The rows below give T cell receptor beta chains drawn from one sample of a study of shared clonotypes between healthy human individuals. The data were produced by immunoSEQ multiplex PCR, yet TCRdb's version contains in-frame clones alone and is incomplete. The sample holds around 1.9 million clones, approximately 94% seen once. Sequencing was performed on naive CD8+ T cells from PBMCs. These receptors originate from a man aged 18 to 35 in good health. Some clones in this sample may be carry-over from other donors' samples. Each CDR3 is given with its conserved first and last residue. The D gene is left open where the match is weak.

V: TRBV27
J: TRBJ2-2
D: TRBD2
DNA: TGTGCCAGCAGTTGGGGACTAGCGGGGTACACCGGGGAGCTGTTTTTT
CDR3: CASSWGLAGYTGELFF

V: TRBV27
J: TRBJ1-2
D: .
DNA: TGTGCCAGCAGAACCGGGCCTTTCTACACCTTC
CDR3: CASRTGPFYTF

V: TRBV18
J: TRBJ2-7
D: TRBD1
DNA: TGTGCCAGCTCACCTAGGGACAGAACCTTCTACGAGCAGTACTTC
CDR3: CASSPRDRTFYEQYF

V: TRBV19
J: TRBJ1-1
D: .
DNA: TGTGCCAGTAGTATCTCCAGGAACACTGAAGCTTTCTTT
CDR3: CASSISRNTEAFF

V: TRBV7-5
J: TRBJ2-1
D: .
DNA: TGTGCCAGAAGCTCCGGGACAGGCGTCAATGAGCAGTTCTTC
CDR3: CARSSGTGVNEQFF

V: TRBV2
J: TRBJ2-1
D: .
DNA: TGTGCCAGCAAGGCAGGGAGGAATGAGCAGTTCTTC
CDR3: CASKAGRNEQFF

V: TRBV5-1
J: TRBJ2-1
D: TRBD2
DNA: TGCGCCAGCAGCATGACAGGGTTAATAACACTAGCGGGGAACAATGAGCAGTTCTTC
CDR3: CASSMTGLITLAGNNEQFF

V: TRBV27
J: TRBJ1-2
D: .
DNA: TGTGCCAGCAGTTTTTCGGGGGGCGATGTGCTCGGCTACACCTTC
CDR3: CASSFSGGDVLGYTF

V: TRBV4-1
J: TRBJ2-5
D: TRBD2
DNA: TGCGCCAGCAGCCAAGATCGAGGACTAGCAGCCCCAGGGGACCTGTACTTC
CDR3: CASSQDRGLAAPGDLYF

V: TRBV27
J: TRBJ2-1
D: TRBD2
DNA: TGTGCCAGCAGTCAGAGTAGCGGGACGGCTTTCAATGAGCAGTTCTTC
CDR3: CASSQSSGTAFNEQFF

V: TRBV27
J: TRBJ2-3
D: TRBD2
DNA: TGTGCCAGCAGGCCAAGGACTAGCGGGAGTACAGATACGCAGTATTTT
CDR3: CASRPRTSGSTDTQYF

V: TRBV30
J: TRBJ2-2
D: .
DNA: TGTGCCTGGAGTCAAATGGGCGCCGGGGAGCTGTTTTTT
CDR3: CAWSQMGAGELFF

V: TRBV7-2
J: TRBJ2-7
D: TRBD2
DNA: TGTGCCAGCAGCTTAAGCGGGGGCACCTACGAGCAGTACTTC
CDR3: CASSLSGGTYEQYF

V: TRBV7-2
J: TRBJ1-2
D: .
DNA: TGTGCCAGCAGCCCATGGCCTACAGGGCGGGCTAACTATGGCTACACCTTC
CDR3: CASSPWPTGRANYGYTF

V: TRBV14
J: TRBJ2-7
D: TRBD1
DNA: TGTGCCAGCAGCCAATGGACAGGGGCCTACGAGCAGTACTTC
CDR3: CASSQWTGAYEQYF

V: TRBV4-1
J: TRBJ2-1
D: .
DNA: TGCGCCAGCAGCCCTATTTCACTCTACAATGAGCAGTTCTTC
CDR3: CASSPISLYNEQFF